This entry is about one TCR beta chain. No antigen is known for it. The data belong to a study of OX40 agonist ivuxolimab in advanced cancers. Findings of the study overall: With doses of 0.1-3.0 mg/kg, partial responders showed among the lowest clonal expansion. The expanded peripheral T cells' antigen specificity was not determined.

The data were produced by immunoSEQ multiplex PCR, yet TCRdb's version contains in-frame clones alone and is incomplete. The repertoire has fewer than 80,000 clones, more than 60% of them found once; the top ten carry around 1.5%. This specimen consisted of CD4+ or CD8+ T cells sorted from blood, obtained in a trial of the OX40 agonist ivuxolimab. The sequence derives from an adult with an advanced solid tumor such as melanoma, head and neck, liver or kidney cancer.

CDR3 nucleotides: TGTGCCAGCAGCCAAGCAGGGAGCGGGGCTAGCGGGAGGGAGAGCACAGATACGCAGTATTTT. Encoded protein: CASSQAGSGASGRESTDTQYF. The rearrangement uses TRBV4-2 and TRBJ2-3; TRBD2 agrees at 12 bases. The V and J ends lost 1 base and 0 bases, in that order; junction bases with no gene match: 14. The CDR3 totals 21 residues. Germline CDR1 LGHNA, CDR2 YNFKEQ.